The sequence of this T cell receptor beta chain was determined in a study of cytomegalovirus exposure and HLA in healthy donors. Study observations and caveats: Cytomegalovirus status was reportedly diagnosed by the classifier with high specificity and sensitivity. Later work associated roughly 15,000 TCR beta sequences with HLA alleles at 0.05 false discovery rate. Association of a missense DCLRE1C variant with TCR beta V- and J-gene trimming was reported in a later analysis.

This CDR3 has 13 residues. V was trimmed by 3 bases and J by 5 bases, leaving 10 bases between them. The V gene's germline CDR1 is SGHVS and CDR2 FQNEAQ. In the PCR, 60 Vbeta and 13 Jbeta primers were used. Method: immunoSEQ multiplex PCR; TCRdb's copy keeps in-frame clones and lacks some. The sample carries approximately 59,000 clones, 65% to 80% recorded once. On this clone: Its antigen is not identified.

This receptor was taken from a man aged 35 to 55 in good health and CMV-seropositive. The sample taken for sequencing was PBMCs. V is TRBV7-8 and J is TRBJ2-5; D gene uncertain. DNA of the CDR3: TGTGCCAGCAGCTTGGGCACTCTTGAGACCCAGTACTTC. The encoded protein is CASSLGTLETQYF. Based on the CDR3 plus reference TRBV7-8 and TRBJ2-5, the full variable domain is GAGVSQSPRYKVAKRGQDVALRCDPISGHVSLFWYQQALGQGPEFLTYFQNEAQLDKSGLPSDRFFAERPEGSVSTLKIQRTQQEDSAVYLCASSLGTLETQYFGPGTRLLVL.